This T cell receptor beta chain was documented in a study of identical twins. This clonotype occurred a few times. The antigen remains unidentified. The junction departs from the called germline gene at one end, perhaps through a read error. This CDR3 has 16 residues. Per germline, CDR1 DFQATT and CDR2 SNEGSKA (reference sequence). TCRdb used MiXCR to reprocess the 5' RACE reads, holding one entry per CDR3 protein. The sample carries hundreds of thousands of distinct CDR3 sequences, around 10% recorded once. Study-wide findings and caveats: Within monozygotic twins, out-of-frame TCR alpha sharing was underestimated by the models.

Material for sequencing was memory (CD45RO+) T cells sorted from blood. The rearrangement links TRBV20-1 to TRBJ2-1, with TRBD2 matching over 7 bases. This clonotype was sampled from a woman between 18 and 29 years old in good health. The CDR3, as DNA: TGCTGTGCTAGAAGAGGGGAGGGAATTACCTACAATGAGCAGTTCTTC. Translation gives CCARRGEGITYNEQFF.